A selection of T cell receptor beta chains follows, all from one sample in a study of CD8 T cells in Susac syndrome. Each CDR3 protein gets one entry after TCRdb re-called the immunoSEQ multiplex PCR reads with MiXCR. This sample yields 71,000 or so distinct CDR3 sequences, of which roughly 93% are seen a single time; less than 0.16% belongs to the top ten. The source material was CD4+ T cells from PBMCs. The source of these receptors is a human donor with Susac syndrome. Each CDR3 is given with its conserved first and last residue. Fields, in order: CDR3 DNA, CDR3 protein, D gene, J gene, V gene, clone size. D genes are given only for firm matches. Clone size is not always given. Where it is, it says once, few, many or a class for expanded clones.

TGCTCCGAAGGGGCGAAGAGCACAGATACGCAGTATTTT CSEGAKSTDTQYF . TRBJ2-3 TRBV20-1 .
TGTGCCAGCAGTGCTTTCAGGGGAGCGGATGGCTACACCTTC CASSAFRGADGYTF . TRBJ1-2 TRBV6-5 .
TGTGCCAGCAGAAATTACCCGGGACAGCAAGAGACCCAGTACTTC CASRNYPGQQETQYF TRBD1 TRBJ2-5 TRBV6-5 .
TGTGCCAGCAGCTTAGCGCTACAGGGGGCATCCTATGGCTACACCTTC CASSLALQGASYGYTF TRBD1 TRBJ1-2 TRBV7-2 .
TGTGCCAGCAGCTTACTAGGGCCCATAGGCACAGATACGCAGTATTTT CASSLLGPIGTDTQYF . TRBJ2-3 TRBV7-3 .
TGCGCCAGCAGCTTAACTAGCGGGGGGAGCACAGATACGCAGTATTTT CASSLTSGGSTDTQYF TRBD2 TRBJ2-3 TRBV5-1 .
TGTGCCAGCAGTTTATTTGGCGGGAGGGGTTGGGGCTACACCTTC CASSLFGGRGWGYTF . TRBJ1-2 TRBV28 .
TGTGCCATCAGCGGGGGACTAGCGGGGGGCACAGATACGCAGTATTTT CAISGGLAGGTDTQYF TRBD2 TRBJ2-3 TRBV10-3 .
TGCAGCGCCGGTGCGAGCTCCTACAATGAGCAGTTCTTC CSAGASSYNEQFF . TRBJ2-1 TRBV29-1 few
TGTGCCATCAGTAGGACAGGGCCTTGGGAGACCCAGTACTTC CAISRTGPWETQYF TRBD1 TRBJ2-5 TRBV10-3 .
TGTGCCAGCAGCTTAGGGGCCGGGAGGTATGGCTACACCTTC CASSLGAGRYGYTF . TRBJ1-2 TRBV13 .
TGTGCCAGCATTCCCAGGGGCCAGAACACCGGGGAGCTGTTTTTT CASIPRGQNTGELFF . TRBJ2-2 TRBV21-1 .
TGCAGTGCTAGGTCTCCGAAGGGGTATGACTACGAGCAGTACTTC CSARSPKGYDYEQYF . TRBJ2-7 TRBV20-1 .
TGTGCCTGGAGAATTAACCGCCCAGGGGCCAACTATGGCTACACCTTC CAWRINRPGANYGYTF . TRBJ1-2 TRBV30 .
TGTGCCAGCAGCCCGACAGGGTTCTTGTACGAGCAGTACTTC CASSPTGFLYEQYF TRBD1 TRBJ2-7 TRBV3-1 .
TGTGCCAGCAGCCCTCCTACTGGGGGAGGCTACACCTTC CASSPPTGGGYTF . TRBJ1-2 TRBV11-2 .
TGTGCCAGCAGCTTAGCCGGGGGTGGACAGGGAGGTGAAAAACTGTTTTTT CASSLAGGGQGGEKLFF TRBD1 TRBJ1-4 TRBV7-9 .